One and the same sample provided the 13 T cell receptor beta chains below, sequenced in a study of T cells in Graves' hyperthyroidism and ophthalmopathy. Using RNA transcripts as the source, TCR beta CDR3 regions were amplified. RT-PCR in the first round (using the HTBI primer set) targeted the TCR CDR3. TCRdb analysed the multiplex PCR reads with MiXCR anew, one entry per CDR3 protein. The sample gives some 460,000 distinct CDR3 sequences, roughly 14% of which show up once; approximately 8% is in the top ten. Sequenced material: blood. The receptors here all came from a woman aged 18-35 years with Graves' hyperthyroidism.

The DNA for the CDR3 is TGTGCCAGCAGCGCCTGGGGCTCTGGAAACACCATATATTTT. Its protein is CASSAWGSGNTIYF. The V and J genes are TRBV9 and TRBJ1-3, with D uncertain. V gave up 3 bases and J gave up 0 bases, with 7 bases separating them. This CDR3 has 14 amino acids. Germline CDR1 SGDLS, CDR2 YYNGEE. Drawing the rest from reference TRBV9 and TRBJ1-3, the complete variable domain is DSGVTQTPKHLITATGQRVTLRCSPRSGDLSVYWYQQSLDQGLQFLIQYYNGEERAKGNILERFSAQQFPDLHSELNLSSLELGDSALYFCASSAWGSGNTIYFGEGSWLTVV.

On this clonotype itself: With a much larger clone just one base away, this may be a read error. The chain links TRBV6-2 or TRBV6-3 to TRBJ2-2; D gene ambiguous. There are 14 residues in the CDR3. Looked up from germline, CDR1 is MNHEY and CDR2 is SVGEGT. The CDR3 spells CTSSYTRNTGELFF. The CDR3 DNA reads as TGTACCAGCAGTTACACGAGGAACACCGGGGAGCTGTTTTTT.

This clonotype occurred many times. V usage is TRBV5-1 and J usage is TRBJ1-3; D perhaps matches TRBD1 (5 bases). The CDR3 contains 15 residues. Germline CDR1 SGHRS, CDR2 YFSETQ. The V end lost 4 bases, the J end lost 0 bases, and 11 bases lay between the germline ends. In nucleotides, the CDR3 is TGCGCCAGCAGCCGGGACGCCTTCTCTGGAAACACCATATATTTT. It codes for CASSRDAFSGNTIYF.

At least ten counts were recorded for this clonotype. CDR3 region: CASSQWQQETQYF. The CDR3 coding sequence is TGTGCCAGCAGCCAATGGCAACAAGAGACCCAGTACTTC. V is TRBV3-1 and J is TRBJ2-5, with D hard to call. Trimming left V 2 bases short and J 2 bases short, with 6 bases between. This CDR3 comprises 13 residues. Germline V gene data show CDR1 as LGHDT and CDR2 as YNNKEL (reference sequence).

The J gene is TRBJ2-1, the V gene TRBV5-5; possibly TRBD1 for D (7 bases). The CDR3 spans 16 residues. V was cut by 5 bases and J by 7 bases, with 22 bases left in between. The germline V gene encodes CDR1 SGHKS and CDR2 YYEKEE (reference sequence). The CDR3 protein is CASRIDGTEEGNEQFF. The CDR3 coding sequence is TGTGCCAGCAGGATTGACGGGACAGAGGAGGGAAATGAGCAGTTCTTC. The variable domain in full, with the rest retrieved from reference TRBV5-5 and TRBJ2-1, is DAGVTQSPTHLIKTRGQQVTLRCSPISGHKSVSWYQQVLGQGPQFIFQYYEKEERGRGNFPDRFSARQFPNYSSELNVNALLLGDSALYLCASRIDGTEEGNEQFFGPGTRLTVL.

This clonotype was observed a few times. This chain links TRBV19 with TRBJ1-5; a possible D gene is TRBD1 (6 bases). Trimming left V 3 bases short and J 1 base short, with 13 bases between. The CDR3 loop spans 16 amino acids. The germline V gene has CDR1 LNHDA and CDR2 SQIVND (reference sequence). As DNA, the CDR3 is TGTGCCAGTAGTATTGGGGGGGGGGCCAGCAATCAGCCCCAGCATTTT. Its translation: CASSIGGGASNQPQHF.

The table lists this clonotype with a few counts. The chain joins TRBV20-1 to TRBJ2-2, with D possibly TRBD1 on 5 matching bases. V gave up 1 base and J gave up 3 bases, with 12 bases separating them. Germline V gives CDR1 DFQATT, CDR2 SNEGSKA (reference sequence). The CDR3 consists of 15 residues. Here the CDR3 reads CSARVGRADTGELFF. In nucleotides, the CDR3 is TGCAGTGCTAGAGTGGGCAGGGCTGACACCGGGGAGCTGTTTTTT.

This clonotype was recorded a few times. The chain is built from TRBV20-1 and TRBJ2-1; 8 nucleotides agree with TRBD2. V shed 1 base, J shed 8 bases, and the junction held 7 bases outside the gene matches. CDR1 and CDR2 (germline): DFQATT, SNEGSKA (reference sequence). The CDR3 totals 14 residues. CDR3 in amino acids: CSARVKAGVDEQFF. The CDR3 nucleotides read TGCAGTGCTAGAGTTAAAGCGGGAGTAGATGAGCAGTTCTTC.

This clonotype was detected only a few times. The chain joins TRBV19 to TRBJ1-5; no reliable D call. Trimming shortened V by 3 bases and J by 3 bases, and 6 bases separated the two germline ends. The CDR3 spans 13 residues. From germline, CDR1 is LNHDA and CDR2 SQIVND (reference sequence). CDR3 sequence: CASSIVLNQPQHF. For the CDR3, the DNA is TGTGCCAGTAGTATTGTCCTCAATCAGCCCCAGCATTTT.

V gene TRBV12-3 or TRBV12-4 combines with J gene TRBJ2-1; 8 bases agree with TRBD2. V was pared by 6 bases and J by 5 bases, with 15 bases of the junction left unmatched. The CDR3 loop spans 17 amino acids. The CDR3 DNA follows: TGTGCCAGCAGAGGACATTACTCGGGAGGGGTACACAATGAGCAGTTCTTC. Protein: CASRGHYSGGVHNEQFF.

This clonotype was seen at least ten times. The genes are TRBV3-1 and TRBJ2-1, with 12 bases lining up with TRBD2. The V gene's germline CDR1 is LGHDT and CDR2 YNNKEL (reference sequence). The V segment lost 4 bases and the J segment 2 bases; nucleotides outside the gene matches: 12. The CDR3 is 19 amino acids. The CDR3 coding sequence is TGTGCCAGCAGCCCGGGACTAGCGGGTTCCCCTACGGCCTACAATGAGCAGTTCTTC. It yields the protein CASSPGLAGSPTAYNEQFF.

This clonotype turned up a few times. This chain joins TRBV19 and TRBJ2-7; weak D call: TRBD2 (6 bases). Germline-derived CDR1 and CDR2 are LNHDA and SQIVND (reference sequence). The CDR3 loop spans 16 amino acids. Trimming left V 4 bases short and J 0 bases short, with 16 bases between. CDR3: CASSTNGVGSSYEQYF. CDR3 in DNA: TGTGCCAGTAGTACAAACGGGGTCGGGAGCTCCTACGAGCAGTACTTC.

This clonotype was observed many times. The chain is built from TRBV10-3 and TRBJ2-1, with 8 positions matching TRBD2. V trimming: 6 bases; J trimming: 3 bases; junction bases outside the gene matches: 4. CDR1 is ENHRY and CDR2 is SYGVKD in the germline V gene. There are 14 residues in the CDR3. The DNA of the CDR3 is TGTGCCATCAGGGAGCGGGAGAGCTACAATGAGCAGTTCTTC. Protein: CAIRERESYNEQFF.